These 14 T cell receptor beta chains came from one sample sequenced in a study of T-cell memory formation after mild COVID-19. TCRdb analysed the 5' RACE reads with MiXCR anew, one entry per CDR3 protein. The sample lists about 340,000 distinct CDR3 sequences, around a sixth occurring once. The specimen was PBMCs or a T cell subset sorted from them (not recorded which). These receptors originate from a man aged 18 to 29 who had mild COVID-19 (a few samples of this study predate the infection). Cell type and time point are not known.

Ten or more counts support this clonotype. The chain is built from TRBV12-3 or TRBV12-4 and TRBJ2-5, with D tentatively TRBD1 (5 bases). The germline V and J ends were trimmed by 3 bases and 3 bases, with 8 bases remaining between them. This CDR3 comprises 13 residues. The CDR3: CASSFAGKETQYF. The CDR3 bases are TGTGCCAGCAGTTTTGCAGGGAAAGAGACCCAGTACTTC.

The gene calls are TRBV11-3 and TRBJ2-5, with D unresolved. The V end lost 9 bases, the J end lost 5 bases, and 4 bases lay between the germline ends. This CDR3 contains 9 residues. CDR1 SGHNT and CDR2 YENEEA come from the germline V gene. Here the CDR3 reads CAREETQYF. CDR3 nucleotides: TGTGCCAGAGAGGAGACCCAGTACTTC.

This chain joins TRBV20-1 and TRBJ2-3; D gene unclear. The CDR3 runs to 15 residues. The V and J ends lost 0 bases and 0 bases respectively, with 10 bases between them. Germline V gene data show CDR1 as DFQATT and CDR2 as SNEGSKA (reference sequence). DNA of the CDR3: TGCAGTGCTAGAGATGTGGGTCGCAGCACAGATACGCAGTATTTT. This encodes CSARDVGRSTDTQYF.

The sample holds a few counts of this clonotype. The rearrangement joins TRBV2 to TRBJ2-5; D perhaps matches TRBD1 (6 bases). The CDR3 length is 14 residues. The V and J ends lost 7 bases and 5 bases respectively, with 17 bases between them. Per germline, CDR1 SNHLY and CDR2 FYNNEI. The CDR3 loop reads CASTGTRIRETQYF. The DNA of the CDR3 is TGTGCCAGCACCGGGACACGCATAAGGGAGACCCAGTACTTC.

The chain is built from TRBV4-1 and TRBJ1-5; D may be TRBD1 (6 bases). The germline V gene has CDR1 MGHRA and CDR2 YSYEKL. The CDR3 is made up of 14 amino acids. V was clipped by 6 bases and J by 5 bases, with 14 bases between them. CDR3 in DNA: TGCGCCAGCAGAGCTACAGGGAGGTATCAGCCCCAGCATTTT. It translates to CASRATGRYQPQHF.

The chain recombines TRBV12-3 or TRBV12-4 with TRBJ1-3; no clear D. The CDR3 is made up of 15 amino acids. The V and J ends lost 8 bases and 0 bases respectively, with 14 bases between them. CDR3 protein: CASRFSHSSGNTIYF. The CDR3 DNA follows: TGTGCCAGCCGATTTAGCCATTCCTCTGGAAACACCATATATTTT.

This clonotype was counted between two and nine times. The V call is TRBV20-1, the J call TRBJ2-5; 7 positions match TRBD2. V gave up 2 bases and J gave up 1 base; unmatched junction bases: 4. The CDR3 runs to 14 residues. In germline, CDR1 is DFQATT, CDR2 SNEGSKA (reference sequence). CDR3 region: CSARTGGFQETQYF. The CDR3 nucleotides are TGCAGTGCTAGAACCGGGGGGTTCCAAGAGACCCAGTACTTC.

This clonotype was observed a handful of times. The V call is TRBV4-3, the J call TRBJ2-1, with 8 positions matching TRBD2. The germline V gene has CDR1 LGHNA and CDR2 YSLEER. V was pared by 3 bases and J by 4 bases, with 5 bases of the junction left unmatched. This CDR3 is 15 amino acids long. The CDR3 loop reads CASSQGGGRYNEQFF. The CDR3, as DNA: TGCGCCAGCAGCCAGGGCGGGGGGAGGTACAATGAGCAGTTCTTC.

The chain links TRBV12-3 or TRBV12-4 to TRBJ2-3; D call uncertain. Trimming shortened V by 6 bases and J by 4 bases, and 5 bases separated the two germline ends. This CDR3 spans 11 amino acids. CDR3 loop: CASRYSDTQYF. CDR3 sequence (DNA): TGTGCCAGCAGATACTCAGATACGCAGTATTTT.

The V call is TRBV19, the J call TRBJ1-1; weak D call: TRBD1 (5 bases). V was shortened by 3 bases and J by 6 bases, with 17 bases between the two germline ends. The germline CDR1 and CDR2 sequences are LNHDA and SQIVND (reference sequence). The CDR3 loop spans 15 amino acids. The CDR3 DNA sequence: TGTGCCAGTAGTATCTTCGGGACGAGGGCCGCTGAAGCTTTCTTT. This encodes CASSIFGTRAAEAFF.

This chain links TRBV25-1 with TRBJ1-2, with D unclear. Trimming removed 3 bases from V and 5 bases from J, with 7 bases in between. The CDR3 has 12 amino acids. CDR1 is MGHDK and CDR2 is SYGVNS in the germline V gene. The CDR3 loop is CASSDAGYGYTF. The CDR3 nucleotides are TGTGCCAGCAGTGACGCTGGATATGGCTACACCTTC.

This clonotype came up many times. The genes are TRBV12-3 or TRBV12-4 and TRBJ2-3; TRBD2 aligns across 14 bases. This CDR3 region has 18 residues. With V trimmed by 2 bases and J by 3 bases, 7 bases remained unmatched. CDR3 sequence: CASSLRMTSGGDTDTQYF. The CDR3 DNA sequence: TGTGCCAGCAGTTTAAGAATGACTAGCGGGGGGGATACAGATACGCAGTATTTT.

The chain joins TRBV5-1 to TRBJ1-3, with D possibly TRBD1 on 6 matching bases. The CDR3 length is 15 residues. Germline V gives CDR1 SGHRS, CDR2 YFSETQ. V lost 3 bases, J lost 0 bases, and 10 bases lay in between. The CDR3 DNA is TGCGCCAGCAGCTCAGGGGACACCTCTGGAAACACCATATATTTT. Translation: CASSSGDTSGNTIYF.

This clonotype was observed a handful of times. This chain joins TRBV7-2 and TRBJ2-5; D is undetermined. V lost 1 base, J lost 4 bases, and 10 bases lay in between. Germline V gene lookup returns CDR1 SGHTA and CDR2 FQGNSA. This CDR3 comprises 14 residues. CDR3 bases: TGTGCCAGCAGCTTAGTGAACCCCCCAGAGACCCAGTACTTC. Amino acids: CASSLVNPPETQYF.